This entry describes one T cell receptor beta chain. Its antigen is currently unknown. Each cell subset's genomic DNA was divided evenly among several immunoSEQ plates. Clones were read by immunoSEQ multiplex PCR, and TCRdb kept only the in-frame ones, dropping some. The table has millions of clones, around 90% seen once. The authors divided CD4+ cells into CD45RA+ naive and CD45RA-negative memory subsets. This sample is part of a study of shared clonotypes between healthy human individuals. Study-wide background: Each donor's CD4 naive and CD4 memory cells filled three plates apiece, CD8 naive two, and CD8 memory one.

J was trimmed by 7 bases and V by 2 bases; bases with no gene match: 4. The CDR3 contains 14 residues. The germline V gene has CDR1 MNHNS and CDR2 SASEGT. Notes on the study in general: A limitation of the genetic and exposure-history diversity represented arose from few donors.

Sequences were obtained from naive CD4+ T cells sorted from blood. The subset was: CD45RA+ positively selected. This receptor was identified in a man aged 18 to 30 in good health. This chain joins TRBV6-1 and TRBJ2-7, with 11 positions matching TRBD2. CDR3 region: CASSETSGGLEQYF. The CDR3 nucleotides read TGTGCCAGCAGTGAAACTAGCGGGGGCTTGGAGCAGTACTTC.